These T cell receptor beta chains were read from a single sample in a study of regulatory T cells in long-lasting Graves disease. TCRdb itself ran the multiplex PCR reads through MiXCR, one entry per CDR3 protein. The data contain roughly 470,000 distinct CDR3 sequences, 20% to 25% of them seen just once; the ten biggest clones take up less than 9%. This specimen was peripheral blood mononuclear cells (PBMCs), taken when the disease was refractory, from a patient treated with antithyroid drugs. The source of these receptors is a female donor with Graves disease. The CDR3 runs from the conserved cysteine through the conserved F or W. D genes are given only for firm matches.

J gene	D gene	V gene	CDR3 protein
TRBJ2-2	NA	TRBV28	CASSRVGRNTGELFF
TRBJ2-5	NA	TRBV27	CASREKETQYF
TRBJ2-1	TRBD2	TRBV24-1	CATSDATSGRVREQFF
TRBJ1-4	TRBD1	TRBV3-1	CASSQDRGQFEKLFF
TRBJ2-7	TRBD1	TRBV28	CASSHRGLIEQYF
TRBJ1-4	TRBD1	TRBV27	CASSLFPGQGAEKLFF
TRBJ2-7	NA	TRBV2	CASSVLSRASEQYF
TRBJ1-1	NA	TRBV3-1	CASSQVQGGLGTEAFF
TRBJ2-3	NA	TRBV28	CASSFSGTLGTDTQYF
TRBJ2-3	TRBD1	TRBV2	CASCETGAVTDTQYF
TRBJ2-7	TRBD1	TRBV7-9	CASSPLRTGATEQYF
TRBJ1-6	NA	TRBV27	CASSFKGGSPLHF
TRBJ2-5	TRBD2	TRBV27	CASSSHGRGKGGETQYF
TRBJ2-5	NA	TRBV7-8	CASSSDLGQQETQYF
TRBJ1-1	NA	TRBV14	CASSWVDGIEAFF
TRBJ1-1	NA	TRBV7-8	CASRKRQWNTEAFF
TRBJ2-5	TRBD2	TRBV25-1	CASSEDLAVYQETQYF
NA	NA	TRBV28	CASSPLWSATAEQFF
TRBJ1-1	NA	TRBV11-1	CASRSFGGNTEAFF
TRBJ1-1	NA	TRBV15	CATSSGDGFMNTEAFF
TRBJ2-7	TRBD2	TRBV7-2	CASSRGLAGTLYEQYF
TRBJ2-1	TRBD2	TRBV29-1	CSAAGLAGNNEQFF
TRBJ2-7	TRBD2	TRBV10-3	CAISDLAGSYEQYF
TRBJ1-1	NA	TRBV19	CASSKFSGGASVGTEAFF
TRBJ1-5	NA	TRBV29-1	CSVGSDYSNQPQHF
TRBJ1-1	NA	TRBV19	CASSIVRGGIFMNTEAFF
TRBJ1-1	TRBD1	TRBV20-1	CSARPRTGLNTEAFF
TRBJ2-2	TRBD2	TRBV9	CASSVGLAGAAGELFF
TRBJ2-5	NA	TRBV11-2	CASSLDLGQKETQYF
TRBJ2-7	NA	TRBV12-3/TRBV12-4	CASSPPGLLYF
TRBJ1-3	NA	TRBV6-2/TRBV6-3	CASRPVGPFSGNTIYF
TRBJ2-5	NA	TRBV6-2/TRBV6-3	CASSYGQGETQYF
TRBJ2-7	NA	TRBV10-3	CAISETGSYEQYF